This entry is about one TCR beta chain. The antigen remains unidentified. This entry belongs to a study of cytomegalovirus exposure and HLA in healthy donors. 13 Jbeta primers and 60 Vbeta primers were used for the PCR. Per the authors' pipeline: Later, roughly 80 million unique TCR beta chains were counted in an analysis, and roughly 11 million of them were shared. The repertoire was sequenced with immunoSEQ multiplex PCR; TCRdb's copy has only in-frame clones and lacks some. D and trimming come from the DNA, and the V and J calls and clone size come from that table. The table shows approximately 160,000 clones, with about three quarters occurring only once. General study results and limits: There were approximately 150 TCR beta chains listed as cytomegalovirus-associated.

Sequencing was performed on PBMCs. This TCR was recovered from a woman aged 40 to 55 in good health and CMV-seropositive.

CDR3 in amino acids: CATTRGSGGYTF. The CDR3 DNA is TGTGCCACCACTCGGGGGTCAGGCGGCTACACCTTC. The gene calls are TRBV6-5 and TRBJ1-2; D perhaps matches TRBD1 (5 bases). Per germline, CDR1 MNHEY and CDR2 SVGAGI. The CDR3 is 12 amino acids. V lost 10 bases and J 8 bases, leaving 17 bases between the germline ends.